The rows below give T cell receptor beta chains drawn from one sample of a study of cytomegalovirus exposure and HLA in healthy donors. Only in-frame clones appear in the TCRdb table, and some are missing; sequencing was by immunoSEQ multiplex PCR. The sample contains under 150,000 clones, about 73% of which appear only once. Input material: PBMCs. The receptors here all came from a man aged 35-49 years in good health and CMV-seropositive. The CDR3 runs from the conserved cysteine through the conserved F or W. The order of the fields is D gene, J gene, V gene, clone size, CDR3 DNA, CDR3 protein. The D gene is left open where the match is weak. The size of a clone is reported for some rows only, either as once, few or many, or as a class for expanded clones.

TRBD1	TRBJ1-2	TRBV6-6	-	TGTGCCAGCAGTTTCGGGGACAGCTATGGCTACACCTTC	CASSFGDSYGYTF
TRBD2	TRBJ2-1	TRBV5-8	-	TGTGCCAGCAGCGTTAGCGGGAGGTCTGTCAATGAGCAGTTCTTC	CASSVSGRSVNEQFF
-	TRBJ2-7	TRBV29-1	-	TGCAGCGTTGCGTTCCCGGGTAACGGGGAGCAGTACTTC	CSVAFPGNGEQYF
TRBD1	TRBJ2-7	TRBV13	-	TGTGCCAGCAGCGCTCGGGACAGGGGAGCCTACGAGCAGTACTTC	CASSARDRGAYEQYF
TRBD1	TRBJ1-2	TRBV25-1	-	TGTGCCAGCGGGGACAGTCACGGCTACACCTTC	CASGDSHGYTF
-	TRBJ1-1	TRBV6-5	-	TGTGCCAGCATTCACAGATTCGAAGCTTTCTTT	CASIHRFEAFF
TRBD1	TRBJ1-4	TRBV7-9	-	TGTGCCAGCAGCTTACAGGGGGTTGCGAATGAAAAACTGTTTTTT	CASSLQGVANEKLFF
-	TRBJ2-1	TRBV11-2	-	TGTGCCAGCAGCTTAGTGGCGGGATGGTACAATGAGCAGTTCTTC	CASSLVAGWYNEQFF
-	TRBJ2-7	TRBV30	few	TGTGCCTGGAACCGGGACTCTTTTGCGTACTTC	CAWNRDSFAYF
-	TRBJ2-7	TRBV6-1	-	TGTGCCAGCAGTTATACAGGGACCAACGAGCAGTACTTC	CASSYTGTNEQYF
TRBD1	TRBJ2-7	TRBV19	once	TGTGCCAGTAGCTCACGACAGGGGATAGGCGAGCAGTACTTC	CASSSRQGIGEQYF
-	TRBJ2-4	TRBV10-3	-	TGTGCCATCAGTCCCACCGGAGGAGACAAAAACATTCAGTACTTC	CAISPTGGDKNIQYF
TRBD2	TRBJ2-3	TRBV2	-	TGTGCCAGCAGTGAAGAAAGGACTAGCGGAGGGACAGATACGCAGTATTTT	CASSEERTSGGTDTQYF
-	TRBJ2-3	TRBV7-3	-	TGTGCCAGCAGCTTAACGCCAGGACAGAACACAGATACGCAGTATTTT	CASSLTPGQNTDTQYF
TRBD2	TRBJ2-7	TRBV6-1	-	TGTGCCAGCAGGAGACTAGCGGATTCCTACGAGCAGTACTTC	CASRRLADSYEQYF
-	TRBJ2-3	TRBV25-1	-	TGTGCCAGCAAGTTGCGGGAAACTAGCACAGATACGCAGTATTTT	CASKLRETSTDTQYF
TRBD2	TRBJ2-3	TRBV6-5	-	TGTGCCAGCGGACTAGCGGGAGATTCAGATACGCAGTATTTT	CASGLAGDSDTQYF
-	TRBJ1-2	TRBV7-9	-	TGTGCCAGCAGTACGGAGGCCAACTATGGCTACACCTTC	CASSTEANYGYTF
-	TRBJ1-1	TRBV29-1	-	TGCAGCGTTGACCTAGGACACTCGAACACTGAAGCTTTCTTT	CSVDLGHSNTEAFF
TRBD1	TRBJ1-2	TRBV15	once	TGTGCCACCAGCAGAGAAGGGACAGGGGCGCTTATTGACTATGGCTACACCTTC	CATSREGTGALIDYGYTF
-	TRBJ1-5	TRBV29-1	-	TGCAGCGTTGTTGTACCAGGGGCCCAGCCCCAGCATTTT	CSVVVPGAQPQHF
-	TRBJ2-7	TRBV7-9	-	TGTGCCAGCAGCCGAAGGGCCGGCCAGGGCGATTACGAGCAGTACTTC	CASSRRAGQGDYEQYF
TRBD1	TRBJ1-1	TRBV4-2	-	TGTGCCAGCACGCGCAGACAGGGGGACGCTGGGGGAGAAGCTTTCTTT	CASTRRQGDAGGEAFF